A single sample is the source of the 8 T cell receptor beta chains below, sequenced in a study of blood T cell repertoires in COVID-19. Using immunoSEQ multiplex PCR, the repertoire was profiled, and TCRdb retains in-frame clones only, with some absent. Of about 140,000 clones in the sample, about 80% were seen once. Sequencing was done on a sample of PBMCs or T cells enriched from blood (not recorded which). These receptors originate from a woman between 18 and 29 years old who had been exposed to COVID-19.

This chain uses TRBV30 with TRBJ2-1; weak D call: TRBD2 (5 bases). The CDR3 sequence is 15 residues long. Trimming removed 5 bases at V and 0 bases at J, with 14 bases between. Germline CDR1 GTSNPN, CDR2 SVGIG (reference sequence). In DNA, the CDR3 is TGTGCCTGGGAAGTAGCGCCTAGCTCCTACAATGAGCAGTTCTTC. This translates into CAWEVAPSSYNEQFF.

This chain joins TRBV4-2 and TRBJ2-7; D uncertain. This CDR3 comprises 14 residues. Germline assignment: CDR1 LGHNA and CDR2 YNFKEQ. The V and J ends lost 0 bases and 3 bases respectively, with 9 bases between them. The CDR3 DNA follows: TGTGCCAGCAGCCAAGATCTTTACATCTACGAGCAGTACTTC. This encodes CASSQDLYIYEQYF.

The CDR3 nucleotides are TGTGCCAGCAGCGCAAGATCCCTGCGGGAGGCGAACACCGGGGAGCTGTTTTTT. Its protein is CASSARSLREANTGELFF. The chain has TRBV9 and TRBJ2-2; 8 bases line up with TRBD2. With V trimmed by 3 bases and J by 0 bases, 10 bases remained unmatched. Germline V lookup: CDR1 SGDLS, CDR2 YYNGEE. This CDR3 contains 18 residues.

In DNA, the CDR3 is TGTGCCAGCAGTTACGCCAGTGAAGCTTTCTTT. It is translated as CASSYASEAFF. The V gene is TRBV6-2 or TRBV6-3, the J gene TRBJ1-1; no clear D. Per the germline V gene, CDR1 is MNHEY and CDR2 is SVGEGT. With 2 bases removed from V and 7 bases from J, the gap between germline ends came to 5 bases. The CDR3 length is 11 residues.

V gene TRBV28 combines with J gene TRBJ1-2, with D tentatively TRBD1 (6 bases). The CDR3 consists of 14 residues. Germline assignment: CDR1 MDHEN and CDR2 SYDVKM. V lost 7 bases to trimming and J lost 1 base, with 13 bases between them. The CDR3 sequence is CASTGAEVNYGYTF. The CDR3 DNA is TGTGCCAGCACAGGGGCCGAGGTTAACTATGGCTACACCTTC.

In its sample, this clone was seen once. The chain recombines TRBV4-1 with TRBJ2-7, with D possibly being TRBD1 (5 bases). The germline gives CDR1 MGHRA, CDR2 YSYEKL. V lost 3 bases and J lost 3, with 12 bases in between. CDR3 length: 14 amino acids. CDR3 bases: TGCGCCAGCAGCCACACAGGATCGGACTACGAGCAGTACTTC. Translation: CASSHTGSDYEQYF.

This clone has more than one count but fewer than ten. The chain links TRBV5-1 to TRBJ2-3; D remains unclear. Trimming removed 4 bases at V and 1 base at J, with 13 bases between. CDR1 is SGHRS and CDR2 is YFSETQ in the germline V gene. This CDR3 is built from 15 residues. CDR3 residues: CASSQNERGTDTQYF. CDR3 coding DNA: TGCGCCAGCAGCCAAAACGAACGGGGCACAGATACGCAGTATTTT.

The genes are TRBV13 and TRBJ1-3; no clear D gene. CDR1 PRHDT and CDR2 FYEKMQ come from the germline V gene (reference sequence). V dropped 1 base and J dropped 0 bases, with 10 bases sitting between them. CDR3 length: 16 residues. The CDR3 DNA reads TGTGCCAGCAGCTTAGTGGCAGGTGCCTCTGGAAACACCATATATTTT. Translated: CASSLVAGASGNTIYF.